The clone carrying this T cell receptor (beta chain) was recorded at least ten times. Trimming pared 2 bases from V and 2 bases from J, leaving 10 bases between. The CDR3 has 15 residues. From germline, CDR1 is MDHEN and CDR2 SYDVKM. The data originate from a study of T cells in Graves' hyperthyroidism and ophthalmopathy. Amplified TCR beta CDR3 regions came from RNA transcripts. HTBI primers were used for first-round RT-PCR of the TCR CDR3. TCRdb reanalysed the multiplex PCR reads using MiXCR and keeps one entry per CDR3 protein. The sample consists of under 350,000 distinct CDR3 sequences, 15% to 20% of them appearing once. Diagnosing involved the use of clinical symptoms, serum thyroxine and TRAb, thyroid ultrasound and orbital computed tomography.

The chain links TRBV28 to TRBJ2-1; D perhaps matches TRBD1 (6 bases). The sequence was collected from a woman aged 55-75 years with Graves' ophthalmopathy. Material for sequencing was blood. This CDR3 is CASSLPTGPYNEQFF. CDR3 coding DNA: TGTGCCAGCAGTTTACCGACAGGCCCCTACAATGAGCAGTTCTTC.